This T cell receptor (beta chain) derives from a study of blood T cell repertoires in COVID-19. Whole-study context: The origin of the acute and convalescent COVID-19 samples was the United States, Italy and Spain. In each case, the material was cDNA or gDNA derived from T cells, B-cell-depleted T cells, or PBMCs.

Original analysis: How many nucleated cells were present was estimated from reference gene primer amplification. The protocol was immunoSEQ multiplex PCR, while the TCRdb copy is restricted to in-frame clones and leaves out a portion. For V, J and clone size, that table is used; D and trimming come from the DNA. The profile shows over 75,000 clones, 82% of them singletons. The CDR3 has 13 residues. The germline CDR1 and CDR2 sequences are MDHEN and SYDVKM. V shed 5 bases, J shed 5 bases, and the junction held 3 bases outside the gene matches. The sequencing sample was made of peripheral blood. This chain uses TRBV28 with TRBJ1-5; 7 bases are a match to TRBD1. This clonotype was obtained from a man aged 65-85 years with acute or convalescent COVID-19. CDR3 protein: CASSGQVHQPQHF. The CDR3 nucleotides read TGTGCCAGCAGTGGACAGGTTCATCAGCCCCAGCATTTT.